The source of this TCR beta chain is a study of CD8 T cells in ankylosing spondylitis. This clonotype was seen many times. The target antigen is unknown. Molecular-barcoded quantitative 5'-RACE produced these TCR beta libraries. TCRdb re-called the 5' RACE reads with MiXCR, one entry per CDR3 protein. Seen here are 200,000 to 300,000 distinct CDR3 sequences, roughly a tenth observed once, and the top ten hold less than 3%. Whole-study results and caveats: Previous work reported some of these motif variants in the synovial fluid and blood of reactive arthritis. Made up of roughly 8 highly homologous variants, a TCR beta motif appeared characteristic of ankylosing spondylitis blood.

V was cut by 6 bases and J by 8 bases, with 14 bases left in between. The CDR3 contains 13 residues. The receptor's source is a male donor with ankylosing spondylitis or in good health (not recorded which). The sequenced material came from blood, either unsorted or a sorted T cell fraction (not recorded which). This sequence joins TRBV12-3 or TRBV12-4 and TRBJ2-1, with D possibly being TRBD1 (6 bases). CDR3 DNA: TGTGCCAGCAGGGCAGGGGTTAACGATGAGCAGTTCTTC. Amino acids: CASRAGVNDEQFF.